The sequence of this T cell receptor beta chain was determined in a study of T cells after yellow fever vaccination. Overall study context: Fractions low in cell number were prepared with SMART-Seq v4 Ultra Low Input.

TCRdb used MiXCR to reprocess the 5' RACE reads, holding one entry per CDR3 protein. The table records around 340,000 distinct CDR3 sequences, roughly an eighth of them present only once. The germline V and J ends were trimmed by 3 bases and 0 bases, with 8 bases remaining between them. The CDR3 is 14 residues long. Germline V gene lookup returns CDR1 SGHTA and CDR2 FQGNSA. The chain links TRBV7-2 to TRBJ1-1, with a possible D match to TRBD1 (5 bases). The starting material was CD4+ T cells sorted from PBMCs, obtained 15 days after the yellow fever booster vaccination. The TCR comes from a man younger than 35 who received the YFV17D yellow fever vaccine. CDR3 sequence: CASSLGLLNTEAFF. CDR3 DNA: TGTGCCAGCAGCTTGGGGCTTCTGAACACTGAAGCTTTCTTT.